This TCR beta chain came from a study of CD8 T cells in ankylosing spondylitis. Points from the study as a whole: Disease-linked clones had a CD8+ phenotype and relatively low frequency in peripheral blood. Matched synovial fluid from ankylosing spondylitis patients was reported to be enriched for disease-linked clones. Seemingly characteristic of ankylosing spondylitis blood was a TCR beta motif consisting of about 8 highly homologous variants.

V lost 1 base and J lost 8; bases outside the gene matches: 9. The CDR3 is 14 amino acids. CDR1 and CDR2 from the germline V gene are DFQATT and SNEGSKA (reference sequence). Making use of molecular barcodes, quantitative 5'-RACE generated TCR beta libraries. TCRdb redid the calling of the 5' RACE reads with MiXCR, one entry per CDR3 protein. This table holds under 550,000 distinct CDR3 sequences, roughly a quarter found once. About this clonotype: Its matching antigen is unknown.

The chain has TRBV20-1 and TRBJ2-3, with 7 bases identical to TRBD2. The specimen was blood, either unsorted or a sorted T cell fraction (not recorded which). The origin of this receptor is a male donor with ankylosing spondylitis. The DNA for the CDR3 is TGCAGTGCTAGAGGAGGTGCGGGAGCGGCTACGCAGTATTTT. This sequence encodes CSARGGAGAATQYF.